These 11 T cell receptor beta chains share one sample of origin, sequenced in a study of cytomegalovirus exposure and HLA in healthy donors. Amplification used 60 Vbeta primers and 13 Jbeta primers. The repertoire was sequenced with immunoSEQ multiplex PCR; TCRdb's copy has only in-frame clones and lacks some. The top ten hold roughly 1.7% of the sample, which has 150,000 or so clones, over 60% seen once. The material sequenced was PBMCs. The receptors derive from a woman aged 18 to 35 in good health and CMV-seronegative.

The V gene is TRBV19, the J gene TRBJ2-3; 8 bases agree with TRBD2. Germline lookup yields CDR1 LNHDA and CDR2 SQIVND (reference sequence). The CDR3 sequence is 16 residues long. The ends lost 3 bases at V and 3 bases at J; junction bases unmatched: 8. CDR3 loop: CASSITAGAGTDTQYF. DNA for the CDR3: TGTGCCAGTAGTATTACAGCGGGAGCTGGAACAGATACGCAGTATTTT.

The chain has TRBV2 and TRBJ2-7, with no clear D. The CDR3 runs to 13 residues. The germline gives CDR1 SNHLY, CDR2 FYNNEI. Trimming took 7 bases from V and 3 from J, leaving 13 bases between them. CDR3 loop: CASIEQTIYEQYV. The CDR3 nucleotides are TGTGCCAGCATAGAACAGACAATCTACGAGCAGTACGTC.

V gene TRBV6-1 combines with J gene TRBJ2-7; D is possibly TRBD1 (6 bases). Germline assignment: CDR1 MNHNS and CDR2 SASEGT. The CDR3 has 15 amino acids. V was pared by 4 bases and J by 3 bases, with 16 bases between. For the CDR3, the DNA is TGTGCCAGCAGTGTGTGGACAGTGGAACTCTACGAGCAGTACTTC. Residues: CASSVWTVELYEQYF.

V and J are TRBV7-8 and TRBJ2-1; TRBD2 matches 10 bases. The CDR3 is 17 amino acids. With 5 bases clipped from V and 10 bases from J, the junction kept 17 bases outside the gene matches. Germline V gene lookup returns CDR1 SGHVS and CDR2 FQNEAQ. CDR3 in DNA: TGTGCCAGCAGCCCGAGCCGGCTAGCGGGAGCCCCCTTGGAGCAGTTCTTC. As protein: CASSPSRLAGAPLEQFF.

This sequence joins TRBV5-4 and TRBJ2-2, with TRBD1 matching 8 bases. The V gene's germline CDR1 is SGHNT and CDR2 YYREEE (reference sequence). The junction had 2 bases not matched to a gene; V was cut back by 3 bases and J by 1 base. This CDR3 has 15 residues. The CDR3 loop reads CASSWGQENTGELFF. Written as DNA, the CDR3 is TGTGCCAGCAGCTGGGGACAGGAGAACACCGGGGAGCTGTTTTTT.

Here the CDR3 reads CASTPRDRGHYEQYF. Written as DNA, the CDR3 is TGTGCCAGCACCCCGAGGGACAGGGGGCACTACGAGCAGTACTTC. The V and J genes are TRBV28 and TRBJ2-5; 12 bases agree with TRBD1. The DNA end lines up better with TRBJ2-7; the J call may be wrong. Germline loops: CDR1 MDHEN, CDR2 SYDVKM. The CDR3 extends over 15 amino acids.

This rearrangement joins TRBV7-9 to TRBJ2-1; 8 nucleotides agree with TRBD2. Per the germline V gene, CDR1 is SEHNR and CDR2 is FQNEAQ (reference sequence). The V and J ends lost 3 bases and 0 bases, in that order; junction bases with no gene match: 10. The length of the CDR3 is 18 residues. The CDR3 nucleotides are TGTGCCAGCAGCTTGGGGCTAGCGGGTGGTAGCTCCTACAATGAGCAGTTCTTC. The encoded protein is CASSLGLAGGSSYNEQFF. The variable domain in full, completed from reference TRBV7-9 and TRBJ2-1, reads DTGVSQNPRHKITKRGQNVTFRCDPISEHNRLYWYRQTLGQGPEFLTYFQNEAQLEKSRLLSDRFSAERPKGSFSTLEIQRTEQGDSAMYLCASSLGLAGGSSYNEQFFGPGTRLTVL.

This clone was picked up one time. The chain links TRBV27 to TRBJ1-2; D gene unclear. CDR1 and CDR2 (germline): MNHEY, SMNVEV (reference sequence). The CDR3 is made up of 15 amino acids. Between the trimmed V and J ends, which lost 1 base and 4 bases, there was a span of 13 bases. In DNA, the CDR3 is TGTGCCAGCAGTTTATTCGGGGTGTCGGGCTATGGCTACACCTTC. Its protein is CASSLFGVSGYGYTF.

The V and J genes are TRBV28 and TRBJ1-6; D is ambiguous. V lost 4 bases and J 0 bases, leaving 13 bases between the germline ends. The CDR3 runs 17 residues. Germline V lookup: CDR1 MDHEN, CDR2 SYDVKM. CDR3 DNA: TGTGCCAGCAGTTCGGGTTGGGAGAGCTCCTATAATTCACCCCTCCACTTT. Protein sequence: CASSSGWESSYNSPLHF.

The V call is TRBV10-1, the J call TRBJ2-7; TRBD2 aligns across 12 bases. Trimming took 2 bases from V and 7 from J; bases not matched to a gene: 6. This CDR3 region has 15 residues. Germline V CDR1 and CDR2: WNHNN, SYGVQD (reference sequence). The DNA for the CDR3 is TGCGCCAGCAGTGAGGGGACTAGCGGGCGTGGAGAGCAGTACGTC. This encodes CASSEGTSGRGEQYV.

This chain connects TRBV5-1 to TRBJ2-3; 8 positions match TRBD2. This CDR3 comprises 16 residues. The V segment lost 1 base and the J segment 5 bases; nucleotides outside the gene matches: 9. CDR1 and CDR2 (germline): SGHRS, YFSETQ. This CDR3 reads CASSLMSGGPEDTQYF. The CDR3 nucleotides read TGCGCCAGCAGCTTGATGTCGGGGGGGCCGGAAGATACGCAGTATTTT. Using reference TRBV5-1 and TRBJ2-3 for the parts outside the CDR3, the full variable domain is KAGVTQTPRYLIKTRGQQVTLSCSPISGHRSVSWYQQTPGQGLQFLFEYFSETQRNKGNFPGRFSGRQFSNSRSEMNVSTLELGDSALYLCASSLMSGGPEDTQYFGPGTRLTVL.